This T cell receptor beta chain was obtained from a study of T cell responses to AZD1222 COVID-19 vaccine. Turning to the study itself: Doses given second, at about 4 or about 12 weeks, were pooled.

Profiling relied on immunoSEQ multiplex PCR, and the TCRdb table lists in-frame clones only, not all of them. Of about 100,000 clones listed, roughly 87% were seen once; the top ten hold about 15%. General study results and limits: There were vaccine-associated CD4 TCRs across spike, dominant at 160-218 and 743-854. The peak T cell response came first, and repertoires were sampled only after it.

With regard to this clone: Its antigen is as yet unknown.

Germline V gene sequence: CDR1 LNHNV, CDR2 YYDKDF (reference sequence). This CDR3 region has 14 residues. Deletions cut 1 base from V and 5 bases from J, with 10 bases between. This chain uses TRBV15 with TRBJ2-3; D uncertain. This sample comprised peripheral blood, obtained on day 0 of AZD1222 vaccination. This TCR derives from an adult in good health. CDR3 in amino acids: CATSRGGERDTQYF. CDR3 DNA: TGTGCCACCAGCAGAGGTGGTGAGAGAGATACGCAGTATTTT.